The clone carrying this T cell receptor (beta chain) showed up many times. Its specificity is unknown. Sample-barcoded 5' priming and a J-beta primer mix drove a second PCR of about 7 to 11 cycles. One entry per CDR3 protein results from TCRdb running MiXCR on the 5' RACE reads. The data contain over 550,000 distinct CDR3 sequences, about 30% of them singletons. Drawing of peripheral blood yielded ten milliliters from each donor. Isolating PBMCs gave at least 7 million of these cells per sample. The source of the sample is a study of blood T cells in healthy people across ages. This CDR3 has 15 amino acids. J lost 1 base, V lost 1 base, and 1 base had no gene match. General observations from the study: Shifts in expanded clonotypes may have been confounded by donor CMV status, which was unknown.

Input material: blood. This clonotype was obtained from a woman over 75 in good health. The rearrangement links TRBV12-3 or TRBV12-4 to TRBJ1-5, with TRBD1 matching over 7 bases. Here the CDR3 reads CASSLGGQSNQPQHF. The CDR3 nucleotides are TGTGCCAGCAGTTTAGGGGGACAGAGCAATCAGCCCCAGCATTTT.